The 4 T cell receptor beta chains below were found in one sample sequenced in a study of T cells in Graves' hyperthyroidism and ophthalmopathy. Amplified TCR beta CDR3 regions derived from RNA transcripts. When the TCR CDR3 underwent first-round RT-PCR, the HTBI primer set was used. Using its own MiXCR run on the multiplex PCR reads, TCRdb lists one record per CDR3 protein. The sample carries 500,000 to 750,000 distinct CDR3 sequences, approximately 15% recorded once. The sequenced sample was blood. These receptors all come from a woman in her late teens or twenties with Graves' ophthalmopathy.

The CDR3 coding sequence is TGTGCCAGTAGCCCCGGCCAGGGGACTTTCAATGAGCAGTTCTTC. Translated, it gives CASSPGQGTFNEQFF. V and J are TRBV19 and TRBJ2-1; D might be TRBD1 or TRBD2, each matching 6 bases. Trimming left V 6 bases short and J 6 bases short, with 18 bases between. Germline V gives CDR1 LNHDA, CDR2 SQIVND (reference sequence). The CDR3 loop spans 15 amino acids.

This clonotype occurred many times. V gene TRBV6-5 combines with J gene TRBJ2-7; 8 bases match TRBD2. CDR1 is MNHEY and CDR2 is SVGAGI in the germline V gene. The CDR3 totals 19 residues. V gave up 0 bases and J gave up 4 bases; unmatched junction bases: 17. Written as DNA, the CDR3 is TGTGCCAGCAGTTACTCTGCAAGCGGGAGAGTAGGAGTCGGGTACGAGCAGTACTTC. It codes for CASSYSASGRVGVGYEQYF.

The gene calls are TRBV11-2 and TRBJ2-5; 8 bases align to TRBD2. After removal of 3 bases from V and 4 bases from J, the junction contained 10 bases not matched to a gene. CDR1 is SGHAT and CDR2 is FQNNGV in the germline V gene. This CDR3 is built from 16 residues. In nucleotides, the CDR3 is TGTGCCAGCAGCTTGGGGGCAGGGGCGGGAGGAGAGACCCAGTACTTC. This codes for CASSLGAGAGGETQYF.

The chain recombines TRBV7-3 with TRBJ2-7; 7 bases fit TRBD1. After removal of 2 bases from V and 5 bases from J, the junction contained 6 bases not matched to a gene. Looked up from germline, CDR1 is SGHTA and CDR2 is FQGTGA. This CDR3 is 14 amino acids long. CDR3 in amino acids: CASSLEHRGHEQYF. Here the CDR3 DNA reads TGTGCCAGCAGCTTAGAACACAGGGGACACGAGCAGTACTTC.